These 14 T cell receptor beta chains were all obtained from the same sample, sequenced in a study of blood T cell repertoires in COVID-19. Method: immunoSEQ multiplex PCR; TCRdb's copy keeps in-frame clones and lacks some. The sample includes about 120,000 clones, around 83% of them seen just once. Sequenced material: PBMCs or T cells enriched from blood (not recorded which). The receptors were gathered from a woman aged 30 to 39 who had recovered from COVID-19.

The CDR3 reads CASSLYRGAGELFF. The DNA of the CDR3 is TGTGCCAGCAGTTTATACAGGGGCGCCGGGGAGCTGTTTTTT. This rearrangement joins TRBV27 to TRBJ2-2, with 7 bases fitting TRBD1. V lost 1 base, J lost 6 bases, and 2 bases stayed unmatched. This CDR3 is 14 amino acids long. Germline CDR1 MNHEY, CDR2 SMNVEV (reference sequence).

The chain employs TRBV28 and TRBJ1-5; the match to TRBD1 covers 8 bases. The CDR3 sequence is 16 residues long. Per germline, CDR1 MDHEN and CDR2 SYDVKM. With 5 bases clipped from V and 4 bases from J, the junction kept 10 bases outside the gene matches. The CDR3 nucleotides read TGTGCCAGCAGTATCAGACAGGGGAGGACGAATCAGCCCCAGCATTTT. Translating it yields CASSIRQGRTNQPQHF.

V gene TRBV3-1 (or the pseudogene TRBV3-2) combines with J gene TRBJ2-7, with TRBD2 identical over 8 bases. The CDR3 spans 13 residues. The V and J ends lost 3 bases and 5 bases, in that order; junction bases with no gene match: 3. Germline V gene lookup returns CDR1 LGHDT and CDR2 YNNKEL (reference sequence). CDR3: CASSQSGSNEQYF. The CDR3 region has the DNA TGTGCCAGCAGCCAGAGCGGGAGCAACGAGCAGTACTTC.

V gene TRBV7-9 combines with J gene TRBJ2-5; TRBD1 matches at 10 bases. Losses at the gene ends were 5 bases for V and 5 bases for J; bases not matched to a gene: 5. This CDR3 has 14 residues. CDR1 is SEHNR, CDR2 FQNEAQ, per germline (reference sequence). CDR3 protein: CASSGEDRGETQYF. Written as DNA, the CDR3 is TGTGCCAGCAGCGGCGAGGACAGGGGGGAGACCCAGTACTTC.

CDR3 amino acids: CASSYEREANEQYF. CDR3 in DNA: TGTGCCAGCAGTTACGAGCGGGAGGCGAACGAGCAGTACTTC. The V gene is TRBV9, the J gene TRBJ2-7; 9 bases are shared with TRBD2. The germline gives CDR1 SGDLS, CDR2 YYNGEE. This CDR3 is 14 amino acids long. V gave up 5 bases and J gave up 5 bases; unmatched junction bases: 8.

The chain employs TRBV2 and TRBJ1-1; 7 positions match TRBD1. J lost 5 bases, V lost 3 bases, and 0 bases had no gene match. CDR3 length: 12 residues. Germline V gene sequence: CDR1 SNHLY, CDR2 FYNNEI. The CDR3 loop is CASSDRGTEAFF. CDR3 nucleotides: TGTGCCAGCAGTGACAGGGGGACTGAAGCTTTCTTT. The variable domain in full, completed from reference TRBV2 and TRBJ1-1, reads EPEVTQTPSHQVTQMGQEVILRCVPISNHLYFYWYRQILGQKVEFLVSFYNNEISEKSEIFDDQFSVERPDGSNFTLKIRSTKLEDSAMYFCASSDRGTEAFFGQGTRLTVV.

The chain couples TRBV7-2 to TRBJ2-4, with a possible D match to TRBD2 (6 bases). In germline, CDR1 is SGHTA, CDR2 FQGNSA. The CDR3 covers 15 residues. The germline V and J ends were trimmed by 5 bases and 4 bases, with 15 bases remaining between them. The CDR3 reads CASSPQAGGKNIQYF. The DNA of the CDR3 is TGTGCCAGCAGCCCCCAGGCAGGAGGGAAAAACATTCAGTACTTC.

In this sample, this clone turned up once. V usage is TRBV15 and J usage is TRBJ1-5; 10 nucleotides line up with TRBD1. This CDR3 region has 17 residues. J lost 1 base, V lost 6 bases, and 9 bases had no gene match. Germline V gene data show CDR1 as LNHNV and CDR2 as YYDKDF (reference sequence). CDR3 sequence (DNA): TGTGCCACCAGTAGCCGGGACAGGGGCCTAAGCAATCAGCCCCAGCATTTT. Its translation: CATSSRDRGLSNQPQHF.

The rearrangement joins TRBV7-2 to TRBJ1-2, with 8 bases matching TRBD1. The germline V gene has CDR1 SGHTA and CDR2 FQGNSA. J gave up 2 bases and V 4 bases, and 9 bases lay outside the gene matches. This CDR3 has 16 amino acids. The CDR3 region has the DNA TGTGCCAGCAGCTCGCTACCGGGACAGGCCAACTATGGCTACACCTTC. Translated, it gives CASSSLPGQANYGYTF.

This clone was detected only once. The chain couples TRBV7-2 to TRBJ2-1; TRBD2 is a possible D gene (7 bases). V was clipped by 5 bases and J by 0 bases, with 20 bases between them. This CDR3 spans 18 amino acids. Germline lookup yields CDR1 SGHTA and CDR2 FQGNSA. This CDR3 is CASSRWGGAGSSYNEQFF. For the CDR3, the DNA is TGTGCCAGCAGCAGATGGGGGGGCGCGGGAAGCTCCTACAATGAGCAGTTCTTC.

This clone was counted a single time. The chain is built from TRBV7-2 and TRBJ1-5; 8 nucleotides align to TRBD1. The CDR3 has 14 residues. CDR1 and CDR2 (germline): SGHTA, FQGNSA. V shed 6 bases, J shed 2 bases, and the junction held 3 bases outside the gene matches. The CDR3 region has the DNA TGTGCCAGCAGTCAGACAGGGGGCAATCAGCCCCAGCATTTT. Its translation: CASSQTGGNQPQHF.

The chain couples TRBV4-3 to TRBJ1-4; unclear D gene. This CDR3 comprises 16 residues. Trimming pared 0 bases from V and 0 bases from J, leaving 8 bases between. Germline V CDR1 and CDR2: LGHNA, YSLEER. The CDR3 region is CASSQDSGSTNEKLFF. CDR3 DNA sequence: TGCGCCAGCAGCCAAGATAGCGGGTCAACTAATGAAAAACTGTTTTTT.

This sequence joins TRBV7-2 and TRBJ2-5; unclear D gene. The CDR3 spans 12 residues. The germline V and J ends were trimmed by 0 bases and 5 bases, with 4 bases remaining between them. The germline V gene has CDR1 SGHTA and CDR2 FQGNSA. For the CDR3, the DNA is TGTGCCAGCAGCTTAGCCCAGGAGACCCAGTACTTC. Translation: CASSLAQETQYF.

This clone appeared a single time. V and J are TRBV28 and TRBJ2-5, with 11 nucleotides matching TRBD1. This CDR3 spans 14 amino acids. Trimming removed 6 bases from V and 5 bases from J; junction bases left unmatched: 5. Germline CDR1 reads MDHEN; CDR2 reads SYDVKM. The CDR3 protein is CASRLDRGPETQYF. The CDR3 DNA sequence: TGTGCCAGCAGGCTGGACAGGGGGCCGGAGACCCAGTACTTC.